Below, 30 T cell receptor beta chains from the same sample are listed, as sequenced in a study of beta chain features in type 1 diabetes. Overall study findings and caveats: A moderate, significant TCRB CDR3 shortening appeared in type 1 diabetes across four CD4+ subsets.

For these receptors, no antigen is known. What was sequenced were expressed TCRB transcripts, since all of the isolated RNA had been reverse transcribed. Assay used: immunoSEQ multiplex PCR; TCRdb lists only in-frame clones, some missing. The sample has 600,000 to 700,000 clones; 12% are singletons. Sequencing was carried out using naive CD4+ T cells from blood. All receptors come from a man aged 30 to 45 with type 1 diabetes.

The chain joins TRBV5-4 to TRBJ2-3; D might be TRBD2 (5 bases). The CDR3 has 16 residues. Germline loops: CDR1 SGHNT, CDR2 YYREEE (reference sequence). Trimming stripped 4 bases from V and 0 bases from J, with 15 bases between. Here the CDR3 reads CASSPPGVSSTDTQYF. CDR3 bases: TGTGCCAGCAGCCCCCCCGGGGTTTCTAGCACAGATACGCAGTATTTT. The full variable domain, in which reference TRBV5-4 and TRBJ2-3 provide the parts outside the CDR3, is ETGVTQSPTHLIKTRGQQVTLRCSSQSGHNTVSWYQQALGQGPQFIFQYYREEENGRGNFPPRFSGLQFPNYSSELNVNALELDDSALYLCASSPPGVSSTDTQYFGPGTRLTVL.

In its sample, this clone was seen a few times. CDR3 residues: CASSPGGGPYNEQFF. CDR3 coding DNA: TGCGCCAGCAGCCCGGGCGGGGGGCCCTACAATGAGCAGTTCTTC. V is TRBV5-1 and J is TRBJ2-1; 8 nucleotides agree with TRBD2. This CDR3 region has 15 residues. J was trimmed by 2 bases and V by 4 bases; bases with no gene match: 5. Germline assignment: CDR1 SGHRS and CDR2 YFSETQ.

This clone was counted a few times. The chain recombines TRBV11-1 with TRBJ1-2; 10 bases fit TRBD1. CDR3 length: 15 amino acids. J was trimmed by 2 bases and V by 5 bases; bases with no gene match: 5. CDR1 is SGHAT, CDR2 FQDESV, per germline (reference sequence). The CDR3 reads CASSAPGQGNYGYTF. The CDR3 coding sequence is TGTGCCAGCAGCGCACCGGGACAGGGGAACTATGGCTACACCTTC.

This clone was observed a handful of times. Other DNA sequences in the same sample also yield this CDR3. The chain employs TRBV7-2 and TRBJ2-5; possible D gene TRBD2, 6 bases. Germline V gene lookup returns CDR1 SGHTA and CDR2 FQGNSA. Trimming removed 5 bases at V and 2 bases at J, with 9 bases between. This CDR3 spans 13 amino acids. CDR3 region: CASSRGLQETQYF. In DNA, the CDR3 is TGTGCCAGCAGCCGGGGACTTCAAGAGACCCAGTACTTC.

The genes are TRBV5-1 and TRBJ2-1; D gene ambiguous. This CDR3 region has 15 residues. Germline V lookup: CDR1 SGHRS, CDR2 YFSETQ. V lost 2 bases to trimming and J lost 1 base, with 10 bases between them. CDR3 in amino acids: CASSFGVGSYNEQFF. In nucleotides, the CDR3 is TGCGCCAGCAGCTTCGGTGTAGGGTCCTACAATGAGCAGTTCTTC.

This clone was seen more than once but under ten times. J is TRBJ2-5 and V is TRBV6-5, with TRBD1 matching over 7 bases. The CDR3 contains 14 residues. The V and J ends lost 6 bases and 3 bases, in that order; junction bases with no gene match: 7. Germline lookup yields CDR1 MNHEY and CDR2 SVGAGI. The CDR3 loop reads CASSTGTVEETQYF. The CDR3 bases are TGTGCCAGCAGCACCGGGACAGTCGAAGAGACCCAGTACTTC.

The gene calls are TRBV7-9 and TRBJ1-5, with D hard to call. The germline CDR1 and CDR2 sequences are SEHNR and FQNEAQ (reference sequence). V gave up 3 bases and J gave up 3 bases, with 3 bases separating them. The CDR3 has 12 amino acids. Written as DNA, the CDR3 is TGTGCCAGCAGCTTCCCCAATCAGCCCCAGCATTTT. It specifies CASSFPNQPQHF.

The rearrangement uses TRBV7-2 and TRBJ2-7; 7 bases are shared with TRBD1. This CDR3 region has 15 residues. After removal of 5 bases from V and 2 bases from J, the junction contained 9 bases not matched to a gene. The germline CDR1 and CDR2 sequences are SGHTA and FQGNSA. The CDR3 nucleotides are TGTGCCAGCAGCCGATCCGAGACAGGGACCTACGAGCAGTACTTC. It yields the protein CASSRSETGTYEQYF.

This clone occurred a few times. The CDR3 bases are TGTGCCAGCAGCTCCACACGACAGGCAAATGGCTACACCTTC. It encodes CASSSTRQANGYTF. The J gene is TRBJ1-2, the V gene TRBV7-9; D perhaps matches TRBD1 (6 bases). CDR1 and CDR2 from the germline V gene are SEHNR and FQNEAQ (reference sequence). The CDR3 has 14 residues. The germline V and J ends were trimmed by 4 bases and 6 bases, with 15 bases remaining between them.

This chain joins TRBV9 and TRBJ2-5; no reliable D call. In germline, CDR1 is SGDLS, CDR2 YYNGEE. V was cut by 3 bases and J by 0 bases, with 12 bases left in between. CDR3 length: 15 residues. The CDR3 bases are TGTGCCAGCAGCGGTGGGCGGTCATACCAAGAGACCCAGTACTTC. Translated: CASSGGRSYQETQYF.

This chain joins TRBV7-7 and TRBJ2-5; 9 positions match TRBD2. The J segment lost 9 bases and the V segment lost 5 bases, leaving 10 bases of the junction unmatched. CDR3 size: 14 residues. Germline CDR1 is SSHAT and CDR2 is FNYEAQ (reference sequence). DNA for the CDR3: TGTGCCAGCAGCCCTACTAGCGGGCCCGGGGCCCAGTACTTC. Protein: CASSPTSGPGAQYF.

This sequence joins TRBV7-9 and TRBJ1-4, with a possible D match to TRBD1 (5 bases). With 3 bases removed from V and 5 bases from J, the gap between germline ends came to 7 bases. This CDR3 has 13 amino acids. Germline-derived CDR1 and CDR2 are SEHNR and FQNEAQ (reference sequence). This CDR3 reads CASSFRQNEKLFF. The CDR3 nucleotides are TGTGCCAGCAGCTTCCGACAGAATGAAAAACTGTTTTTT.

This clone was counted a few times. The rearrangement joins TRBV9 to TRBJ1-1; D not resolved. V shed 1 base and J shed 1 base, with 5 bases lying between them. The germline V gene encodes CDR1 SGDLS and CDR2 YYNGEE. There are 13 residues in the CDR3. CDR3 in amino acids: CASSVLQNTEAFF. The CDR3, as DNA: TGTGCCAGCAGCGTACTGCAGAACACTGAAGCTTTCTTT.

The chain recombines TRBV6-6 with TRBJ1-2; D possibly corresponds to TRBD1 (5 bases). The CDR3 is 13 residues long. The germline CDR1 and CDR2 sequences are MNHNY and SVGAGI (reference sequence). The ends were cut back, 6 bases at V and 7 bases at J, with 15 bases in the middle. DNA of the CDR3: TGTGCCAGCAGCCCGGACAACTCCGGTGGCTACACCTTC. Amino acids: CASSPDNSGGYTF.

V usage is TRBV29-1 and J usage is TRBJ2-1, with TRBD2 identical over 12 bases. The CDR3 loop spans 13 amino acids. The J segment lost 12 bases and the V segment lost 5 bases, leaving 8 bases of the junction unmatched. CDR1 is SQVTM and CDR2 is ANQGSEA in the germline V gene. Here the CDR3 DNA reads TGCAGCGTTCTAGCGGGGGGGCAGGCGCGGCAGTTCTTC. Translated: CSVLAGGQARQFF.

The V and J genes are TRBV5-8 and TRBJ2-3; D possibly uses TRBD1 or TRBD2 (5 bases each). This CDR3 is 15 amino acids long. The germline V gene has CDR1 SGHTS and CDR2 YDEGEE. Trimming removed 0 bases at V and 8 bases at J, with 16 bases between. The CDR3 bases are TGTGCCAGCAGCTTGGGGGACCATACCCGTGGTACGCAGTATTTT. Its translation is CASSLGDHTRGTQYF.

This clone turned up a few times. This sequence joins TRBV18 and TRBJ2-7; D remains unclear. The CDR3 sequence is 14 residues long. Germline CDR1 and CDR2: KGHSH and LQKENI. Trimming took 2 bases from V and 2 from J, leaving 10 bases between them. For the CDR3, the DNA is TGTGCCAGCTCACCAGGGTCGGTCACCTACGAGCAGTACTTC. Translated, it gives CASSPGSVTYEQYF. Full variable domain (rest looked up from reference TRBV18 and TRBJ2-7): NAGVMQNPRHLVRRRGQEARLRCSPMKGHSHVYWYRQLPEEGLKFMVYLQKENIIDESGMPKERFSAEFPKEGPSILRIQQVVRGDSAAYFCASSPGSVTYEQYFGPGTRLTVT.

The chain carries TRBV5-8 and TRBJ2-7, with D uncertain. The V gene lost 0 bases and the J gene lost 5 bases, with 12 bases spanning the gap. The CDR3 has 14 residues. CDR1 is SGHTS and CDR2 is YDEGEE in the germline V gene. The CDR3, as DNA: TGTGCCAGCAGCTTGGTCGGAGACATCCACGAGCAGTACTTC. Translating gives CASSLVGDIHEQYF. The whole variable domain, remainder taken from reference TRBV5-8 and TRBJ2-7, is EAGVTQSPTHLIKTRGQQATLRCSPISGHTSVYWYQQALGLGLQFLLWYDEGEERNRGNFPPRFSGRQFPNYSSELNVNALELEDSALYLCASSLVGDIHEQYFGPGTRLTVT.

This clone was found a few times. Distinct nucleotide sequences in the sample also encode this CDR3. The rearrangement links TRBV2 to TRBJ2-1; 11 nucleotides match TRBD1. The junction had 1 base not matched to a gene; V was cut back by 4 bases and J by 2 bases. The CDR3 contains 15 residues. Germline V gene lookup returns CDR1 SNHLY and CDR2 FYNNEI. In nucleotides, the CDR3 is TGTGCCAGCAGTGGGACAGGGGGCACCTACAATGAGCAGTTCTTC. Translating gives CASSGTGGTYNEQFF.

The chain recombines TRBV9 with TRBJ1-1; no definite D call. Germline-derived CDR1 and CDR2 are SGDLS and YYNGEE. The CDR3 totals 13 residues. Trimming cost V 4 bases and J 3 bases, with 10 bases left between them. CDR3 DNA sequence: TGTGCCAGCAGCTTCCGACGTGACACTGAAGCTTTCTTT. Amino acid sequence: CASSFRRDTEAFF.

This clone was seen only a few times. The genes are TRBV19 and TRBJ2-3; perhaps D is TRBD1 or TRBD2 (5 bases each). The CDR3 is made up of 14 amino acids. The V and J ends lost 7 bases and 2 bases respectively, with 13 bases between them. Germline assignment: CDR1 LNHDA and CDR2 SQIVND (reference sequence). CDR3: CASTYRDLTDTQYF. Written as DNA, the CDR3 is TGTGCCAGTACCTACCGGGACCTCACAGATACGCAGTATTTT.

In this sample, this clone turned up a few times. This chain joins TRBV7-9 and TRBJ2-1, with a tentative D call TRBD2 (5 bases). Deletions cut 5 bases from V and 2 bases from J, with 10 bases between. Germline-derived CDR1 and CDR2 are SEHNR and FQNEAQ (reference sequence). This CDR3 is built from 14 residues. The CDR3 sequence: CASSPTGTYNEQFF. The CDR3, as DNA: TGTGCCAGCAGCCCCACCGGGACCTACAATGAGCAGTTCTTC.

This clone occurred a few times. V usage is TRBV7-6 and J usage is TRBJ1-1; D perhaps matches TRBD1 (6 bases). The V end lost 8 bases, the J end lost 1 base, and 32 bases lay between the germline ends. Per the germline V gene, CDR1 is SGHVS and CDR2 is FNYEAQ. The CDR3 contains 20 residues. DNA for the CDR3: TGTGCCAGCGCGAACACCTTGGGGGGCGCTCCCCCCCATGGGAACACTGAAGCTTTCTTT. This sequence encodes CASANTLGGAPPHGNTEAFF.

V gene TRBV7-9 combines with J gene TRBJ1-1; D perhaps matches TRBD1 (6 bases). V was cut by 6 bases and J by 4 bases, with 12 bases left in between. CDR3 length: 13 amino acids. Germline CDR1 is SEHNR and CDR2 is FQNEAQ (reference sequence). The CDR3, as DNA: TGTGCCAGCAGGCAGGGGTTGTCCACTGAAGCTTTCTTT. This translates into CASRQGLSTEAFF.

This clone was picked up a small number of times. CDR3 in amino acids: CASSSGGNEKLFF. CDR3 nucleotide sequence: TGTGCCAGCAGCTCCGGAGGTAATGAAAAACTGTTTTTT. This chain links TRBV7-9 with TRBJ1-4; D gene uncertain. This CDR3 region has 13 residues. CDR1 and CDR2 from the germline V gene are SEHNR and FQNEAQ (reference sequence). Trimming shortened V by 4 bases and J by 4 bases, and 7 bases separated the two germline ends.

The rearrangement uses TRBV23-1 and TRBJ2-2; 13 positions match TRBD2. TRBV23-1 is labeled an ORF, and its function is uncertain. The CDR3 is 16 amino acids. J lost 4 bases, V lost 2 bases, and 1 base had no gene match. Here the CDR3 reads CASSQRLAGGTGELFF. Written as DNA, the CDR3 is TGCGCCAGCAGTCAACGACTAGCGGGGGGCACCGGGGAGCTGTTTTTT.

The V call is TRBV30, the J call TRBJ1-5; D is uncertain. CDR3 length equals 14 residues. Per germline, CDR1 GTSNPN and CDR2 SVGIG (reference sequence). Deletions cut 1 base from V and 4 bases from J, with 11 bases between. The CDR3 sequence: CAWSGSGANQPQHF. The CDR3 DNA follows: TGTGCCTGGAGTGGCTCAGGCGCGAATCAGCCCCAGCATTTT.

CDR3 sequence: CASSPLAGGENTGELFF. The DNA for the CDR3 is TGTGCCAGCAGTCCCCTAGCGGGGGGAGAAAACACCGGGGAGCTGTTTTTT. This chain connects TRBV2 to TRBJ2-2; the match to TRBD2 covers 11 bases. This CDR3 has 17 amino acids. The germline V gene has CDR1 SNHLY and CDR2 FYNNEI. The trim removed 5 bases at V and 2 bases at J, leaving 7 bases unmatched.

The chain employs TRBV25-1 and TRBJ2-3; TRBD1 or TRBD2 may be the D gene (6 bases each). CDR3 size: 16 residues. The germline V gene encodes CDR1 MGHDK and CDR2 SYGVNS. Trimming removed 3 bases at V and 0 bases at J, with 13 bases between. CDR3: CASSDGQGTSTDTQYF. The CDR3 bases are TGTGCCAGCAGTGATGGGCAGGGGACTAGCACAGATACGCAGTATTTT.

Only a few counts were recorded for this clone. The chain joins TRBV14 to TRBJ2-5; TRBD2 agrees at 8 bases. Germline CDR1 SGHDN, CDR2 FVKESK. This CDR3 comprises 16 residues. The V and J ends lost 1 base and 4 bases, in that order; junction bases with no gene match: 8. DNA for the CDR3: TGTGCCAGCAGCCAAGCAAGAACTAGCGGAGGAGAGACCCAGTACTTC. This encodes CASSQARTSGGETQYF.